This T cell receptor beta chain was recovered during a study of monozygotic twins with inflammatory bowel disease. Notes on the study in general: T cell subtypes that differed could not be told apart. TCRbeta diversity (inverse Simpson) was lower in IBD patients than in healthy co-twins.

TCRdb reprocessed the 5' RACE reads, with one entry per CDR3 protein and no DNA. The sample yields 330,000 or so distinct CDR3 sequences, of which the top ten take up 2% to 2.5%. Germline V gene sequence: CDR1 DFQATT, CDR2 SNEGSKA (reference sequence). The CDR3 sequence is 16 residues long. With regard to this clonotype: Its matching antigen is unknown.

The V call is TRBV20-1, the J call TRBJ2-4; TCRdb picks TRBD2, but there is no DNA to check that call. This sequence was found in a human donor with ulcerative colitis or Crohn's disease, or a healthy co-twin of an affected twin (not recorded which). The specimen was blood. CDR3 amino acids: CSTIMSGQRKENIQYF.